This T cell receptor beta chain was found in a study of monozygotic twins with inflammatory bowel disease. TCRdb reworked the 5' RACE reads into one entry per CDR3 protein, no DNA. Its clone listing holds fewer than 550,000 distinct CDR3 sequences. Whole blood served as the source of total RNA, and no T cell sorting took place. The germline CDR1 and CDR2 sequences are SGHRS and YFSETQ. The CDR3 spans 14 residues. General observations from the study: Concordance status among twins (concordant versus discordant) showed no link to repertoire similarity, possibly from limited power.

As concerns this clonotype: The antigen is not known.

The sample was blood. The chain recombines TRBV5-1 with TRBJ2-1; no DNA is available, so the TRBD2 call from TCRdb remains unchecked. The receptor was derived from a human donor with ulcerative colitis or Crohn's disease, or a healthy co-twin of an affected twin (not recorded which). CDR3 in amino acids: CASSLGGRPAEQFF. The variable domain in full, with the rest retrieved from reference TRBV5-1 and TRBJ2-1, is KAGVTQTPRYLIKTRGQQVTLSCSPISGHRSVSWYQQTPGQGLQFLFEYFSETQRNKGNFPGRFSGRQFSNSRSEMNVSTLELGDSALYLCASSLGGRPAEQFFGPGTRLTVL.